The 15 T cell receptor beta chains listed next were all sequenced from one sample in a study of OX40 agonist ivuxolimab in advanced cancers. The protocol was immunoSEQ multiplex PCR, while the TCRdb copy is restricted to in-frame clones and leaves out a portion. This sample has 30,000 to 40,000 clones, with around 90% found just once. Sample: CD4+ or CD8+ T cells sorted from blood, taken in a trial of the OX40 agonist ivuxolimab. These receptors were obtained from an adult with an advanced solid tumor such as melanoma, head and neck, liver or kidney cancer.

This clone came up once. V usage is TRBV28 and J usage is TRBJ2-1; D call uncertain. Germline V CDR1 and CDR2: MDHEN, SYDVKM. The CDR3 contains 14 residues. V lost 7 bases and J lost 12, with 22 bases in between. The CDR3 DNA reads as TGTGCCAGCAATTCTCGGTGGGGATATTATGGGCAGTTCTTC. Residues: CASNSRWGYYGQFF. The full variable domain, rest sourced from reference TRBV28 and TRBJ2-1, is DVKVTQSSRYLVKRTGEKVFLECVQDMDHENMFWYRQDPGLGLRLIYFSYDVKMKEKGDIPEGYSVSREKKERFSLILESASTNQTSMYLCASNSRWGYYGQFFGPGTRLTVL.

This chain links TRBV6-5 with TRBJ1-2, with 9 bases aligning to TRBD1. J was trimmed by 3 bases and V by 5 bases; bases with no gene match: 7. This CDR3 spans 15 amino acids. CDR1 and CDR2 from the germline V gene are MNHEY and SVGAGI. The CDR3: CASSTDRGQHYGYTF. CDR3 bases: TGTGCCAGCAGTACGGACAGGGGACAGCACTATGGCTACACCTTC.

The V call is TRBV19, the J call TRBJ2-5; tentative D call: TRBD1 (5 bases). There are 16 residues in the CDR3. From germline, CDR1 is LNHDA and CDR2 SQIVND (reference sequence). Trimming cost V 2 bases and J 0 bases, with 13 bases left between them. The CDR3 loop reads CASSISGRAYQETQYF. The CDR3 region has the DNA TGTGCCAGTAGTATATCGGGCAGGGCGTACCAAGAGACCCAGTACTTC.

The rearrangement joins TRBV18 to TRBJ2-7, with D possibly being TRBD2 (5 bases). There are 12 residues in the CDR3. Trimming took off 8 bases at V and 7 bases at J, with 15 bases between the two ends. Germline-derived CDR1 and CDR2 are KGHSH and LQKENI. The CDR3 sequence: CASAELTGEQYF. In DNA form, the CDR3 reads TGTGCCAGCGCCGAACTAACGGGGGAGCAGTACTTC.

The rearrangement links TRBV4-1 to TRBJ1-2; no reliable D call. Trimming removed 0 bases at V and 3 bases at J, with 11 bases between. CDR3 length: 15 residues. The germline V gene has CDR1 MGHRA and CDR2 YSYEKL. The DNA of the CDR3 is TGCGCCAGCAGCCAAGATGTAGGGATTGACTATGGCTACACCTTC. It codes for CASSQDVGIDYGYTF.

The chain recombines TRBV28 with TRBJ2-2, with D maybe TRBD2 (7 bases). Looked up from germline, CDR1 is MDHEN and CDR2 is SYDVKM. This CDR3 has 16 residues. V was shortened by 1 base and J by 4 bases, with 13 bases between the two germline ends. For the CDR3, the DNA is TGTGCCAGCAGTTTATCGGCAGGGGAGGGCACCGGGGAGCTGTTTTTT. Translation: CASSLSAGEGTGELFF.

The V and J genes are TRBV18 and TRBJ1-4; D is unclear. The CDR3 has 14 amino acids. Germline V gene lookup returns CDR1 KGHSH and CDR2 LQKENI. The V and J ends lost 5 bases and 8 bases respectively, with 15 bases between them. The CDR3 here is CASSLPSQVEKLFF. The DNA of the CDR3 is TGTGCCAGCTCATTACCTAGCCAGGTGGAAAAACTGTTTTTT.

The rearrangement joins TRBV30 to TRBJ1-4, with a tentative D call TRBD1 (6 bases). Trimming removed 6 bases from V and 3 bases from J, with 14 bases in between. Germline CDR1 and CDR2: GTSNPN and SVGIG (reference sequence). There are 14 residues in the CDR3. The CDR3 reads CACLRGASNEKLFF. In nucleotides, the CDR3 is TGTGCCTGCCTCCGGGGGGCCTCTAATGAAAAACTGTTTTTT.

The V call is TRBV18, the J call TRBJ1-4, with 8 bases that match TRBD1. Looked up from germline, CDR1 is KGHSH and CDR2 is LQKENI. The CDR3 loop spans 15 amino acids. The trim removed 4 bases at V and 7 bases at J, leaving 8 bases unmatched. Here the CDR3 DNA reads TGTGCCAGCTCACTTGGGACAGGAGGTTTTGAAAAACTGTTTTTT. Protein: CASSLGTGGFEKLFF.

The chain joins TRBV19 to TRBJ2-1; 13 bases map to TRBD2. Trimming cost V 5 bases and J 6 bases; bases outside gene matches: 10. Germline V CDR1 and CDR2: LNHDA, SQIVND (reference sequence). This CDR3 has 17 residues. CDR3 protein: CASSSRLAGGLSNEQFF. CDR3 nucleotides: TGTGCCAGTAGTTCCCGACTAGCGGGAGGCCTCAGCAATGAGCAGTTCTTC.

The chain links TRBV6-1 to TRBJ1-5, with a possible D match to TRBD1 (6 bases). In germline, CDR1 is MNHNS, CDR2 SASEGT. This CDR3 has 15 residues. V was trimmed by 0 bases and J by 9 bases, leaving 15 bases between them. The CDR3 DNA reads as TGTGCCAGCAGTGAAGCCGGCGGCGGACAGACGCCCCAGCATTTT. Translation gives CASSEAGGGQTPQHF.

The chain carries TRBV2 and TRBJ2-1; 14 bases agree with TRBD2. The CDR3 runs 14 residues. V lost 7 bases to trimming and J lost 8 bases; unmatched junction nucleotides: 4. Germline values: CDR1 SNHLY, CDR2 FYNNEI. This CDR3 reads CASKGLAGDYEQFF. In DNA form, the CDR3 reads TGTGCCAGCAAGGGACTAGCGGGAGACTATGAGCAGTTCTTC.

The sample holds one count of this clone. The chain couples TRBV19 to TRBJ2-3; the D is unclear. Trimming pared 1 base from V and 0 bases from J, leaving 5 bases between. The length of the CDR3 is 14 residues. Germline V gene sequence: CDR1 LNHDA, CDR2 SQIVND (reference sequence). CDR3 sequence reads: CASSIVPSTDTQYF. CDR3 DNA: TGTGCCAGTAGTATAGTACCCAGCACAGATACGCAGTATTTT.

V gene TRBV28 combines with J gene TRBJ2-2, with D tentatively TRBD2 (7 bases). V lost 2 bases to trimming and J lost 4 bases, with 8 bases between them. The CDR3 covers 14 residues. Germline V gene data show CDR1 as MDHEN and CDR2 as SYDVKM. CDR3 nucleotide sequence: TGTGCCAGCAGTTTAGGGGGGGCCACCGGGGAGCTGTTTTTT. Amino acid sequence: CASSLGGATGELFF.

V gene TRBV6-6 combines with J gene TRBJ1-1; maybe TRBD1 (5 bases). Germline V CDR1 and CDR2: MNHNY, SVGAGI (reference sequence). With 6 bases removed from V and 1 base from J, the gap between germline ends came to 12 bases. The CDR3 length is 14 residues. Here the CDR3 DNA reads TGTGCCAGCAGCGCGGGGGTGTCGAACACTGAAGCTTTCTTT. This translates into CASSAGVSNTEAFF.